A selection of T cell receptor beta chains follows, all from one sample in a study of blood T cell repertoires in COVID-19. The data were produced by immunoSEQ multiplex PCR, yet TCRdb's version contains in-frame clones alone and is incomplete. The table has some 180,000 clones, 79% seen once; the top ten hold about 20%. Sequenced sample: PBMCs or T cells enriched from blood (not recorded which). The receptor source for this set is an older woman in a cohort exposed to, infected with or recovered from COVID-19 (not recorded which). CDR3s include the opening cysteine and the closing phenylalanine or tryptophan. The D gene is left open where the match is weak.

CASSLAGGNEQFF TRBJ2-1 TRBV7-9 TRBD2
CASSLLASGIYEQYF TRBJ2-7 TRBV28 TRBD2
CASSAQGAVTGELFF TRBJ2-2 TRBV2 TRBD1
CASNRGFYNEQFF TRBJ2-1 TRBV2 NA
CASSYGLRENYGYTF TRBJ1-2 TRBV6-5 NA
CASSRGEGSSPLHF TRBJ1-6 TRBV19 NA
CASSSEVSGNTIYF TRBJ1-3 TRBV28 NA
CASSTDSSDGYTF TRBJ1-2 TRBV5-1 NA
CASSLLLGANVLTF TRBJ2-6 TRBV5-1 NA
CASSSWTSGRVAYNEQFF TRBJ2-1 TRBV28 TRBD2
CASSPTGEGQPQHF TRBJ1-5 TRBV28 TRBD1
CASSHRDRENQPQHF TRBJ1-5 TRBV19 TRBD1
CASSQSPVAEATGNTIYF TRBJ1-3 TRBV4-1 NA
CASSQGRASDTIYF TRBJ1-3 TRBV4-1 NA
CASRQGVEEKLFF TRBJ1-4 TRBV6-5 TRBD1
CASSPQGAAASYTQYF TRBJ2-3 TRBV18 TRBD1
CASSWEGTSGTQFF TRBJ2-1 TRBV5-1 TRBD2
CANQRLSEWDEQFF TRBJ2-1 TRBV2 NA
CASSLGGDNEKLFF TRBJ1-4 TRBV11-3 NA
CASSLVRVGNEQFF TRBJ2-1 TRBV13 NA
CASSLASVGSGSSYNEQFF TRBJ2-1 TRBV5-1 NA
CASSSYDEQYF TRBJ2-7 TRBV5-1 NA
CASSYDRGSGNTIYF TRBJ1-3 TRBV2 TRBD1
CASSLASLAGFTDTQYF TRBJ2-3 TRBV7-9 TRBD2
CASSQSGGELFF TRBJ2-2 TRBV4-3 NA
CASSLGSLRTGENYEQYF TRBJ2-7 TRBV28 TRBD1
CASSYQGALEKLFF TRBJ1-4 TRBV6-2/TRBV6-3 TRBD1
CASSLAQASYGYTF TRBJ1-2 TRBV11-2 NA
CASSPPKRVGYTGELFF TRBJ2-2 TRBV6-6 NA
CATHFSLGNEQFF TRBJ2-1 TRBV7-2 NA
CASSLDDRGGVDEQFF TRBJ2-1 TRBV7-6 NA
CASSPPGQWYEQYF TRBJ2-7 TRBV28 NA
CASSYPVAKNIQYF TRBJ2-4 TRBV28 NA
CSVQGMGQPQHF TRBJ1-5 TRBV29-1 NA
CASTDLNQPQHF TRBJ1-5 TRBV28 NA
CASSPIGGPPYEQYF TRBJ2-7 TRBV5-6 NA
CASSPRLAGYNEQFF TRBJ2-1 TRBV3-1/TRBV3-2 TRBD2
CASSQAHWGTGANEQYF TRBJ2-7 TRBV3-1/TRBV3-2 TRBD1
CASGQPSTDTQYF TRBJ2-3 TRBV28 NA
CASSRGLNTEAFF TRBJ1-1 TRBV5-1 NA
CASSHSSTGSYEQYF TRBJ2-7 TRBV7-8 NA
CASSLDAGGMDTQYF TRBJ2-3 TRBV7-9 TRBD2
CASSKDFGYSNQPQHF TRBJ1-5 TRBV21-1 NA
CASSILGRTTPSYEQYF TRBJ2-7 TRBV21-1 NA
CASSLVASGVSTDTQYF TRBJ2-3 TRBV5-1 TRBD2
CASSPLAGGTGELFF TRBJ2-2 TRBV4-2 TRBD2
CATSRGTGGPDTQYF TRBJ2-3 TRBV15 TRBD1
CASSVPPETREQYF TRBJ2-7 TRBV6-2/TRBV6-3 NA
CASSFGQGRETQYF TRBJ2-5 TRBV5-5 TRBD1
CASSLAGLVSGELFF TRBJ2-2 TRBV7-2 TRBD2
CAWRSDRVPGNTIYF TRBJ1-3 TRBV30 TRBD1
CASSAWTSGRETQYF TRBJ2-5 TRBV5-4 TRBD2
CASSPTSFYEQYF TRBJ2-7 TRBV6-5 NA
CASSATVAKNIQYF TRBJ2-4 TRBV5-4 NA
CASSSWTGVGYTF TRBJ1-2 TRBV5-1 TRBD1